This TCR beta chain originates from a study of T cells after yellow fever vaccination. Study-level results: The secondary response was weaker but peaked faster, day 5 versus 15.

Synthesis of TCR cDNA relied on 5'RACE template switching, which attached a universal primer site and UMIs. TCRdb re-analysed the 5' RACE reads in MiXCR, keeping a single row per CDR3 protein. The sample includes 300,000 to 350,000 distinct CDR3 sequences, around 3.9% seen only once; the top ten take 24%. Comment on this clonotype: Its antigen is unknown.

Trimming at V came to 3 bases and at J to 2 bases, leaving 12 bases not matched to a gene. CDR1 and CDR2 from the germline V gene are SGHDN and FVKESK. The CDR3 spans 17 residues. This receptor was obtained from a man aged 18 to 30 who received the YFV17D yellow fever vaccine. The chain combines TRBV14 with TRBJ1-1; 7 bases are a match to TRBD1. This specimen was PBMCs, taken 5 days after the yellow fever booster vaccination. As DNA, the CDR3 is TGTGCCAGCAGCCAGCGACCTGGGACAGCGACAAACACTGAAGCTTTCTTT. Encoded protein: CASSQRPGTATNTEAFF.